A selection of T cell receptor beta chains follows, all from one sample in a study of blood T cells in healthy people across ages. TCRdb independently ran MiXCR on the 5' RACE reads; one entry per CDR3 protein. The sample carries 540,000 or so distinct CDR3 sequences, around 48% recorded once. Sample: blood. These TCRs come from a man aged 80 or over in good health. Both conserved end residues are part of each CDR3. A D gene is named only where the DNA matches it firmly. Clone size is stated in some rows and not others, as once, few, many or a class when expanded.

D gene,clone size,J gene,V gene,CDR3 DNA,CDR3 protein
TRBD2,-,TRBJ2-1,TRBV5-1,TGCGCCAGCAGCTTGGTCTCTAGCGGATATTACAATGAGCAGTTCTTC,CASSLVSSGYYNEQFF
-,-,TRBJ1-1,TRBV7-3,TGTGCCAGCAGCGAAACCATAAACACTGAAGCTTTCTTT,CASSETINTEAFF
-,many,TRBJ2-7,TRBV6-6,TGTGCCAGCACCTCGAGTGTCGCCTACGAGCAGTACTTC,CASTSSVAYEQYF
TRBD2,few,TRBJ2-5,TRBV20-1,TGCAGTGCCAGCGGGGGGGGCCAAGAGACCCAGTACTTC,CSASGGGQETQYF
TRBD1,few,TRBJ1-1,TRBV7-2,TGTGCCAGCAGCCGCTCCACAGGGGCGCATTCTGAAGCTTTCTTT,CASSRSTGAHSEAFF
-,-,TRBJ2-1,TRBV4-1,TGCGCCAGCAGCCTGGAGTCTGGAGATGAGCAGTTCTTC,CASSLESGDEQFF
-,few,TRBJ2-7,TRBV7-2,TGTGCCAGCAGCTTAAAAAGGGCGCCGAATTACGAGCAGTACTTC,CASSLKRAPNYEQYF
TRBD2,-,TRBJ2-7,TRBV27,TGTGCCAGCAGGGAGCGGGACGTTTACGAGCAGTACTTC,CASRERDVYEQYF
-,few,TRBJ1-5,TRBV20-1,TGCAGTGCTAGTACCGGACAAAAGAATCAGCCCCAGCATTTT,CSASTGQKNQPQHF
-,-,TRBJ1-6,TRBV5-5,TGTGCCAGCAGCTTGGATCCTTTTTACGTTTCACCCCTCCACTTT,CASSLDPFYVSPLHF
-,few,TRBJ2-7,TRBV21-1,TGTGCCAGCAGCAAATACCGACTAGCGGGGGTAACCTACGAGCAGTACTTC,CASSKYRLAGVTYEQYF
-,-,TRBJ2-7,TRBV2,TGTGCCGGCACCCAAGGGAGCAGGGGCTACGAGCAGTACTTC,CAGTQGSRGYEQYF
-,-,TRBJ1-2,TRBV12-3/TRBV12-4,TGTGCCAGCAGTTTTTCGGGGGCCAATGGCTACACCTTC,CASSFSGANGYTF
TRBD1,-,TRBJ2-2,TRBV14,TGTGCCAGCAGCCCCATCGACAGGGTTTCCGGGGAGCTGTTTTTT,CASSPIDRVSGELFF
-,-,TRBJ1-1,TRBV27,TGTGCCAGCAGTTTATCGTGGTCCCCTGCTTCTATTAACACTGAAGCTTTCTTT,CASSLSWSPASINTEAFF
TRBD1,-,TRBJ2-6,TRBV28,TGTGTCAGCAGCGGTCCCACAGGGGCTGGGGCCAACGTCCTGACTTTC,CVSSGPTGAGANVLTF
TRBD2,-,TRBJ2-5,TRBV20-1,TGCAGTGCTAGCGCTAGCGGGGGCCACCAAGAGACCCAGTACTTC,CSASASGGHQETQYF
-,-,TRBJ2-6,TRBV2,TGTGCCAGCAGTGAAGAATCCTCTGGGGCCAACGTCCCGACTTTC,CASSEESSGANVPTF
-,few,TRBJ2-3,TRBV20-1,TGCAGTGCTAGGGGGGTAGGCACAGATACGCAGTATTTT,CSARGVGTDTQYF
-,few,TRBJ1-2,TRBV15,TGTGCCACCAGCAGAGATCTTGCAGGGGACGACTATGGCTACACCTTC,CATSRDLAGDDYGYTF
-,-,TRBJ1-4,TRBV2,TGTGCCAGCAGCGCGAGGCAGGGCGTTAATGAAAAACTGTTTTTT,CASSARQGVNEKLFF
TRBD2,-,TRBJ2-5,TRBV11-2,TGTGCCAGCAGCGCCCGCACGACTAGCGGGGGAGAGACCCAGTACTTC,CASSARTTSGGETQYF
TRBD2,-,TRBJ2-4,TRBV4-2,TGTGCCAGCAGCCAATGGAGTTTAACTAGCGGGAACATTCAGTACTTC,CASSQWSLTSGNIQYF
-,few,TRBJ2-1,TRBV12-3/TRBV12-4,TGTGCCAGCAGTTTGATAGCAGGGGACAATGAGCAGTTCTTC,CASSLIAGDNEQFF
TRBD2,-,TRBJ2-1,TRBV15,TGTGCCACCAGCAGAGATTCAGGGACTAGCGGGGGTGAGCAGTTCTTC,CATSRDSGTSGGEQFF
TRBD2,-,TRBJ2-1,TRBV20-1,TGCAGTGCTAGGGTGCTAGCGGGAGGCGTCAGGAATGAGCAGTTCTTC,CSARVLAGGVRNEQFF
-,-,TRBJ2-6,TRBV27,TGTGCCAGCAGTTTAATGTACAGGGATTCTGGGGCCAACGTCCTGACTTTC,CASSLMYRDSGANVLTF
-,few,TRBJ2-3,TRBV4-2,TGTGCCAGCAGCCAAGCCACCCGGCGGATGGGATCCACAGATACGCAGTATTTT,CASSQATRRMGSTDTQYF
-,-,TRBJ2-5,TRBV19,TGTGCCAGTAGTATGGAACAGCGGCAAGAGACCCAGTACTTC,CASSMEQRQETQYF
-,-,TRBJ1-6,TRBV12-3/TRBV12-4,TGTGCCAGCAGTTTGGGGGGGACCAATTCACCCCTCCACTTT,CASSLGGTNSPLHF
-,-,TRBJ1-1,TRBV20-1,TGCAGTGCTAGATGGACAGCGATGAACACTGAAGCTTTCTTT,CSARWTAMNTEAFF
TRBD2,-,TRBJ2-1,TRBV2,TGTGCCAGCAGTGAACTAGCGGGGGGGAGTCGGTTCTTC,CASSELAGGSRFF
-,-,TRBJ2-7,TRBV7-2,TGTGCCAGCACCCTTAGGGGGGCGGGGTACGAGCAGTACTTC,CASTLRGAGYEQYF
TRBD1,few,TRBJ1-2,TRBV6-2/TRBV6-3,TGTGCCAGCAGTTACACCCGACAGGGGTCGGGTGGCTACACCTTC,CASSYTRQGSGGYTF
-,-,TRBJ2-7,TRBV11-1,TGTGCCAGCAGCTTAGCGGAGGGTATCGCCTACGAGCAGTACTTC,CASSLAEGIAYEQYF
-,-,TRBJ2-3,TRBV12-3/TRBV12-4,TGTGCCAGCAGCGGGCCCTCAGATACGCAGTATTTT,CASSGPSDTQYF
-,-,TRBJ2-1,TRBV7-9,TGTGCCAGCAGCTGGGCCCCCGGGACGTTGGACAATGAGCAGTTCTTC,CASSWAPGTLDNEQFF
-,many,TRBJ2-7,TRBV29-1,TGCAGCGTTGCACATGGTACCGGCTCCTACGAGCAGTACTTC,CSVAHGTGSYEQYF
TRBD2,-,TRBJ2-1,TRBV6-4,TGTGCCAGCAGTATAGGGACTAGTTCCAATGAGCAGTTCTTC,CASSIGTSSNEQFF
TRBD1,-,TRBJ2-7,TRBV4-1,TGCGCCAGCAGCACCCGGATAACTTTACCGGGACAGGGAAACTCCTACGAGCAGTACTTC,CASSTRITLPGQGNSYEQYF
-,-,TRBJ2-7,TRBV12-3/TRBV12-4,TGTGCCAGCAGTCGGTCGGCGTCCAGATTCGCCGAGCAGTACTTC,CASSRSASRFAEQYF
-,-,TRBJ2-7,TRBV7-2,TGTGCCAGCAGCTTAGGAGCGTCGTCTAGCTCCTACGAGCAGTACTTC,CASSLGASSSSYEQYF
-,few,TRBJ2-2,TRBV12-3/TRBV12-4,TGTGCAGACCACCGCGCGAACACCGGGGAGCTGTTTTTT,CADHRANTGELFF
TRBD2,few,TRBJ2-3,TRBV6-6,TGTGCCAGCAGTTACGAGCGGGAGGCGTGGACAGATACGCAGTATTTT,CASSYEREAWTDTQYF
-,-,TRBJ2-1,TRBV7-2,TGTGCCAGCAGCTTAGGGGCTGGTCTTGAGCAGTTCTTC,CASSLGAGLEQFF
TRBD2,-,TRBJ2-3,TRBV12-3/TRBV12-4,TGTGCCAGCAGCCCCGGGACTAGCGGGAGGGCAGATACGCAGTATTTT,CASSPGTSGRADTQYF
-,few,TRBJ2-5,TRBV6-5,TGTGCCAGCAGTTACTCCCCGGGACAAGAGACCCAGTACTTC,CASSYSPGQETQYF
-,-,TRBJ2-7,TRBV4-1,TGCGCCAGCAGCCAAGGGGAGACCCGCGAGCAGTACTTC,CASSQGETREQYF